One and the same sample provided the 15 T cell receptor beta chains below, sequenced in a study of T cell responses to AZD1222 COVID-19 vaccine. Some clones are missing from TCRdb's copy, which holds only in-frame ones; the method was immunoSEQ multiplex PCR. The sample includes 100,000 to 110,000 clones, about nine tenths of them seen just once. This sample comprised peripheral blood, obtained on day 0 of AZD1222 vaccination. The source is an adult in good health.

This chain links TRBV7-2 with TRBJ2-2; D may be TRBD2 (6 bases). V was clipped by 3 bases and J by 9 bases, with 14 bases between them. Germline CDR1 reads SGHTA; CDR2 reads FQGNSA. CDR3 length: 14 amino acids. This CDR3 reads CASSFRGFGWELFF. The CDR3 DNA sequence: TGTGCCAGCAGCTTTCGGGGGTTTGGATGGGAGCTGTTTTTT.

The chain has TRBV6-4 and TRBJ2-1; D gene unclear. CDR3 size: 15 residues. CDR1 is MRHNA and CDR2 is SNTAGT in the germline V gene. The V and J ends lost 3 bases and 0 bases respectively, with 9 bases between them. The CDR3 sequence: CASSELISSYNEQFF. The DNA for the CDR3 is TGTGCCAGCAGTGAGCTCATAAGCTCCTACAATGAGCAGTTCTTC.

J is TRBJ1-6 and V is TRBV6-4; D gene unclear. Germline CDR1 and CDR2: MRHNA and SNTAGT. V dropped 5 bases and J dropped 10 bases, with 6 bases sitting between them. This CDR3 comprises 11 residues. CDR3 sequence: CASSQPSPLHF. The CDR3 nucleotides read TGTGCCAGCAGTCAACCCTCACCCCTCCACTTT.

This clone was counted a few times. The chain joins TRBV6-1 to TRBJ2-3, with unresolved D. Germline CDR1 reads MNHNS; CDR2 reads SASEGT. V was cut by 1 base and J by 6 bases, with 2 bases left in between. This CDR3 has 11 residues. The CDR3 region is CASSEGDTQYF. Here the CDR3 DNA reads TGTGCCAGCAGTGAAGGGGATACGCAGTATTTT.

CDR3: CASSLSSETAYYEQYF. The CDR3 DNA is TGTGCCAGCAGCTTGTCTAGCGAGACGGCGTACTACGAGCAGTACTTC. This chain joins TRBV11-3 and TRBJ2-7; D is perhaps TRBD2 (6 bases). This CDR3 spans 16 amino acids. CDR1 and CDR2 from the germline V gene are SGHNT and YENEEA. The ends were cut back, 3 bases at V and 3 bases at J, with 18 bases in the middle.

The CDR3 is CASSESSGLGPEAFF. Here the CDR3 DNA reads TGCGCCAGCAGTGAGTCGTCAGGCCTCGGTCCTGAAGCTTTCTTT. This chain links TRBV10-2 with TRBJ1-1; D ambiguous. Germline CDR1 WSHSY, CDR2 SAAADI. The germline V and J ends were trimmed by 0 bases and 6 bases, with 14 bases remaining between them. This CDR3 comprises 15 residues.

The V gene is TRBV18, the J gene TRBJ2-1, with D unresolved. The germline gives CDR1 KGHSH, CDR2 LQKENI. V was shortened by 2 bases and J by 8 bases, with 22 bases between the two germline ends. CDR3 size: 17 residues. Here the CDR3 DNA reads TGTGCCAGCTCACCAGTCGAAGGAGAAACCTCTAATGATGAGCAGTTCTTC. This sequence encodes CASSPVEGETSNDEQFF.

CDR3 sequence: CASSHEYRGSAGELFF. In nucleotides, the CDR3 is TGTGCCAGCAGCCATGAATATCGGGGCTCGGCCGGGGAGCTGTTTTTT. The chain employs TRBV3-1 (or the pseudogene TRBV3-2) and TRBJ2-2; D might be TRBD1 or TRBD2, each matching 5 bases. CDR3 length: 16 residues. Trimming stripped 3 bases from V and 6 bases from J, with 17 bases between. Per germline, CDR1 LGHDT and CDR2 YNNKEL (reference sequence).

Details on this clone: The sample carries other DNA sequences with the same CDR3. The chain carries TRBV6-5 and TRBJ1-1, with 11 bases matching TRBD1. CDR3 length: 15 amino acids. Germline V gene sequence: CDR1 MNHEY, CDR2 SVGAGI. J was trimmed by 4 bases and V by 0 bases; bases with no gene match: 1. The CDR3 DNA follows: TGTGCCAGCAGTTACTCCGGGACAGGGGGCACTGAAGCTTTCTTT. Protein: CASSYSGTGGTEAFF.

The rearrangement uses TRBV30 and TRBJ2-3; TRBD1 matches 7 bases. This CDR3 spans 15 amino acids. The germline gives CDR1 GTSNPN, CDR2 SVGIG (reference sequence). V lost 3 bases and J lost 1; bases outside the gene matches: 7. The CDR3 region is CAWSGDSGGTDTQYF. The CDR3 DNA reads as TGTGCCTGGAGCGGGGACAGTGGGGGCACAGATACGCAGTATTTT.

The chain couples TRBV5-8 to TRBJ2-1; D is undetermined. The germline gives CDR1 SGHTS, CDR2 YDEGEE. CDR3 size: 11 residues. Trimming removed 4 bases from V and 4 bases from J, with 3 bases in between. In DNA, the CDR3 is TGTGCCAGCAGCCGTTACAATGAGCAGTTCTTC. Protein product: CASSRYNEQFF.

V and J are TRBV28 and TRBJ2-7, with 11 bases fitting TRBD2. Looked up from germline, CDR1 is MDHEN and CDR2 is SYDVKM. This CDR3 comprises 15 residues. Unmatched junction bases numbered 3, after V lost 5 bases and J lost 0 bases. In DNA, the CDR3 is TGTGCCAGCAGTCGAGGACTAGCGGGCTCCTACGAGCAGTACTTC. Protein product: CASSRGLAGSYEQYF.

The chain recombines TRBV28 with TRBJ1-2; D unresolved. The CDR3 is made up of 15 amino acids. V was shortened by 5 bases and J by 1 base, with 14 bases between the two germline ends. From germline, CDR1 is MDHEN and CDR2 SYDVKM. The CDR3 sequence is CASSLPGLNNYGYTF. CDR3 nucleotides: TGTGCCAGCAGTCTCCCCGGGCTAAATAACTATGGCTACACCTTC.

The J gene is TRBJ1-6, the V gene TRBV29-1; 8 positions match TRBD1. Germline CDR1 is SQVTM and CDR2 is ANQGSEA. The CDR3 runs to 12 residues. The V gene end was trimmed by 6 bases and the J gene end by 7 bases; junction bases not matched to a gene: 2. The CDR3 DNA sequence: TGCAGCGTCCGGGACAGGAATTCACCCCTCCACTTT. Amino acids: CSVRDRNSPLHF.

The V call is TRBV20-1, the J call TRBJ2-2, with 9 bases matching TRBD2. Germline V gives CDR1 DFQATT, CDR2 SNEGSKA (reference sequence). The V and J ends lost 3 bases and 4 bases, in that order; junction bases with no gene match: 3. The CDR3 totals 14 residues. In DNA form, the CDR3 reads TGCAGTGCTAGTAGCGGGAGATTCACCGGGGAGCTGTTTTTT. Protein: CSASSGRFTGELFF.